The rows below give T cell receptor beta chains drawn from one sample of a study of T cell responses to AZD1222 COVID-19 vaccine. Data came from immunoSEQ multiplex PCR; TCRdb stores just in-frame clones and leaves some out. The data hold around 180,000 clones, with about 88% observed a single time. Sequenced material: peripheral blood, taken 28 days after the second AZD1222 dose. The receptor set was obtained from an adult who received the AZD1222 COVID-19 vaccine. CDR3s leave out the opening cysteine and the closing phenylalanine or tryptophan. The order of the fields is J gene, V gene, CDR3 protein.

j_gene: TRBJ2-7
v_gene: TRBV6-5
CDR3aa: ASSPRPAGWQY

j_gene: TRBJ1-6
v_gene: TRBV7-9
CDR3aa: ASSLFDGSGFH

j_gene: TRBJ2-5
v_gene: TRBV19
CDR3aa: ATSPLAGVLETQY

j_gene: TRBJ1-5
v_gene: TRBV7-9
CDR3aa: ASSSGPGNQPQH

j_gene: TRBJ2-3
v_gene: TRBV7-9
CDR3aa: ASSFRADTQY

j_gene: TRBJ2-7
v_gene: TRBV19
CDR3aa: ASSLQGSYEQY

j_gene: TRBJ1-2
v_gene: TRBV12-3/TRBV12-4
CDR3aa: ASKGEGVGGYT

j_gene: TRBJ2-3
v_gene: TRBV5-8
CDR3aa: ASSSLAGVADTQY

j_gene: TRBJ1-6
v_gene: TRBV19
CDR3aa: ASGGRSYNSPLH

j_gene: TRBJ2-7
v_gene: TRBV5-1
CDR3aa: ASSLARGSGRLRPYEQY

j_gene: TRBJ1-2
v_gene: TRBV29-1
CDR3aa: SARGQGNYGYT

j_gene: TRBJ1-5
v_gene: TRBV28
CDR3aa: ASSSGQGNQPQH

j_gene: TRBJ2-1
v_gene: TRBV5-1
CDR3aa: ASSPAEVRSYNEQF

j_gene: TRBJ2-7
v_gene: TRBV7-2
CDR3aa: ASSRSSYEQY

j_gene: TRBJ1-1
v_gene: TRBV7-3
CDR3aa: ASSAQGTNTEAF

j_gene: TRBJ2-1
v_gene: TRBV10-3
CDR3aa: AISEVASGRAARKDEQF

j_gene: TRBJ2-1
v_gene: TRBV19
CDR3aa: ASSMGGTDYNEQF

j_gene: TRBJ2-3
v_gene: TRBV4-2
CDR3aa: ASSLSTDTQY

j_gene: TRBJ2-5
v_gene: TRBV19
CDR3aa: ASSTGQGVTGRETQY

j_gene: TRBJ2-7
v_gene: TRBV20-1
CDR3aa: SASGPEQY

j_gene: TRBJ2-1
v_gene: TRBV5-1
CDR3aa: ASSLALAGGLAEQF

j_gene: TRBJ2-2
v_gene: TRBV5-6
CDR3aa: ASSPTGDTGELF

j_gene: TRBJ2-4
v_gene: TRBV9
CDR3aa: ASSVGSSGSLAKNIQY

j_gene: TRBJ1-1
v_gene: TRBV28
CDR3aa: AINRRGRGITEAF

j_gene: TRBJ2-7
v_gene: TRBV28
CDR3aa: ASSFYTGHYEQY

j_gene: TRBJ1-1
v_gene: TRBV18
CDR3aa: ASSLPTGNEAF

j_gene: TRBJ2-7
v_gene: TRBV9
CDR3aa: ASSVAGGRAHEQY

j_gene: TRBJ2-3
v_gene: TRBV6-5
CDR3aa: ASSPGLLRGGTQY

j_gene: TRBJ2-7
v_gene: TRBV30
CDR3aa: AWIVGVLPYEQY